One sample yielded the 20 T cell receptor beta chains listed below, sequenced in a study of T cell changes during pregnancy in multiple sclerosis. Generated by immunoSEQ multiplex PCR, the TCRdb table keeps only in-frame clones and is missing some. The sample consists of 30,000 to 40,000 clones, around 93% of them appearing once. The sequences come from CD4+ T cells from peripheral blood mononuclear cells, collected in the second trimester of pregnancy. The receptor source for this set is a female donor with multiple sclerosis, enrolled in a pregnancy study.

J is TRBJ1-2 and V is TRBV7-2; unclear D gene. The CDR3 length is 12 residues. Germline V gene lookup returns CDR1 SGHTA and CDR2 FQGNSA. With 5 bases removed from V and 8 bases from J, the gap between germline ends came to 12 bases. The CDR3 here is CASSPERSGYTF. In nucleotides, the CDR3 is TGTGCCAGCAGCCCCGAAAGGAGCGGCTACACCTTC. The complete variable domain, with remaining parts taken from reference TRBV7-2 and TRBJ1-2, reads GAGVSQSPSNKVTEKGKDVELRCDPISGHTALYWYRQSLGQGLEFLIYFQGNSAPDKSGLPSDRFSAERTGGSVSTLTIQRTQQEDSAVYLCASSPERSGYTFGSGTRLTVV.

The chain couples TRBV28 to TRBJ1-2, with TRBD1 as a possible D gene (5 bases). Trimming took off 5 bases at V and 3 bases at J, with 10 bases between the two ends. The length of the CDR3 is 13 residues. CDR1 is MDHEN and CDR2 is SYDVKM in the germline V gene. The CDR3 is CASSPQGDYGYTF. The CDR3 coding sequence is TGTGCCAGCAGTCCGCAGGGCGACTATGGCTACACCTTC.

The chain links TRBV11-2 to TRBJ1-2; D is possibly TRBD1 (5 bases). The CDR3 sequence is 14 residues long. V gave up 0 bases and J gave up 8 bases, with 13 bases separating them. The germline CDR1 and CDR2 sequences are SGHAT and FQNNGV. CDR3 amino acids: CASSLDIGHSGYTF. The CDR3 DNA follows: TGTGCCAGCAGCTTAGACATAGGACACTCGGGCTACACCTTC.

The chain uses TRBV6-4 and TRBJ1-4, with 9 bases identical to TRBD1. Germline lookup yields CDR1 MRHNA and CDR2 SNTAGT. The CDR3 is 17 amino acids. Losses at the gene ends were 8 bases for V and 7 bases for J; bases not matched to a gene: 17. CDR3 residues: CASSTPLHRGRGEKLFF. CDR3 coding DNA: TGTGCCAGCTCCACACCCCTACACAGGGGGCGAGGTGAAAAACTGTTTTTT.

The chain is built from TRBV28 and TRBJ2-1, with D perhaps TRBD1 (5 bases). Germline values: CDR1 MDHEN, CDR2 SYDVKM. V was clipped by 2 bases and J by 2 bases, with 10 bases between them. The CDR3 length is 15 residues. The CDR3 DNA reads as TGTGCCAGCAGTTTAAGGGGAATCACCTACAATGAGCAGTTCTTC. This translates into CASSLRGITYNEQFF.

Here the CDR3 DNA reads TGTGCCAGCCTGGCATGGCCACTCCTTAGCGGGAGTTTCTACGAGCAGTACTTC. Translation: CASLAWPLLSGSFYEQYF. The chain combines TRBV9 with TRBJ2-7; 9 bases fit TRBD2. The CDR3 length is 18 residues. The V segment lost 7 bases and the J segment 3 bases; nucleotides outside the gene matches: 20. Germline lookup yields CDR1 SGDLS and CDR2 YYNGEE.

This sequence joins TRBV6-1 and TRBJ1-1, with D tentatively TRBD1 (6 bases). The CDR3 extends over 14 amino acids. V dropped 6 bases and J dropped 0 bases, with 11 bases sitting between them. The germline V gene encodes CDR1 MNHNS and CDR2 SASEGT. CDR3 amino acids: CASRPTGMNTEAFF. In nucleotides, the CDR3 is TGTGCCAGCAGACCTACAGGGATGAACACTGAAGCTTTCTTT.

This clone was counted between two and nine times. The rearrangement uses TRBV6-1 and TRBJ2-7; D may be TRBD2 (6 bases). CDR3 length: 15 residues. V was clipped by 0 bases and J by 3 bases, with 12 bases between them. From germline, CDR1 is MNHNS and CDR2 SASEGT. This CDR3 reads CASSEAGSRFYEQYF. CDR3 nucleotide sequence: TGTGCCAGCAGTGAAGCCGGGAGTCGATTCTACGAGCAGTACTTC.

This chain links TRBV18 with TRBJ1-4; D is perhaps TRBD1 (6 bases). Trimming removed 0 bases from V and 8 bases from J, with 10 bases in between. The CDR3 length is 14 residues. Germline lookup yields CDR1 KGHSH and CDR2 LQKENI. The CDR3 is CASSPPSQGEKLFF. DNA for the CDR3: TGTGCCAGCTCACCACCGTCACAGGGAGAAAAACTGTTTTTT. Variable domain in full (rest from reference TRBV18 and TRBJ1-4): NAGVMQNPRHLVRRRGQEARLRCSPMKGHSHVYWYRQLPEEGLKFMVYLQKENIIDESGMPKERFSAEFPKEGPSILRIQQVVRGDSAAYFCASSPPSQGEKLFFGSGTQLSVL.

This sequence joins TRBV28 and TRBJ1-3; a weak D match, TRBD1 (6 bases). The CDR3 spans 14 residues. V shed 7 bases and J shed 0 bases, with 10 bases lying between them. Germline CDR1 MDHEN, CDR2 SYDVKM. The DNA of the CDR3 is TGTGCCAGCACCGGGGGGCGCTCTGGAAACACCATATATTTT. This gives the protein CASTGGRSGNTIYF.

The V call is TRBV7-2, the J call TRBJ1-2; 11 bases map to TRBD1. The CDR3 totals 17 residues. Trimming at V came to 5 bases and at J to 4 bases, leaving 12 bases not matched to a gene. CDR1 SGHTA and CDR2 FQGNSA come from the germline V gene. The CDR3 loop reads CASSDGTGGGVPYGYTF. The DNA of the CDR3 is TGTGCCAGCAGCGACGGGACAGGGGGAGGGGTACCCTATGGCTACACCTTC.

The rearrangement links TRBV6-5 to TRBJ2-7; the D gene is possibly TRBD1 (6 bases). Per germline, CDR1 MNHEY and CDR2 SVGAGI. The length of the CDR3 is 11 residues. Trimming stripped 6 bases from V and 7 bases from J, with 10 bases between. This chain's CDR3 is CASSQTGEQYF. In nucleotides, the CDR3 is TGTGCCAGCAGCCAGACAGGAGAGCAGTACTTC.

V is TRBV5-1 and J is TRBJ1-2, with 10 bases aligning to TRBD1. Looked up from germline, CDR1 is SGHRS and CDR2 is YFSETQ. With V trimmed by 3 bases and J by 3 bases, 2 bases remained unmatched. The CDR3 has 14 residues. DNA for the CDR3: TGCGCCAGCAGCTCCGGACAGGGGGACTATGGCTACACCTTC. Translating gives CASSSGQGDYGYTF.

Regarding this clone: An end of the junction does not agree with germline; a read error may underlie this. The gene calls are TRBV7-6 and TRBJ2-2; perhaps TRBD2 as D (5 bases). This CDR3 contains 15 residues. CDR1 and CDR2 from the germline V gene are SGHVS and FNYEAQ. CDR3 bases: TGTGCCAGCAGATTAGGAGGCCTCGAGGCCGGGGAGCTGTTTTTT. Amino acids: CASRLGGLEAGELFF.

The chain employs TRBV5-1 and TRBJ2-2, with TRBD2 matching 7 bases. Germline V gene data show CDR1 as SGHRS and CDR2 as YFSETQ. This CDR3 contains 15 residues. With 0 bases clipped from V and 1 base from J, the junction kept 0 bases outside the gene matches. This chain's CDR3 is CASSLASGNTGELFF. The CDR3 region has the DNA TGCGCCAGCAGCTTGGCTAGCGGGAACACCGGGGAGCTGTTTTTT. The complete variable domain, with remaining parts taken from reference TRBV5-1 and TRBJ2-2, reads KAGVTQTPRYLIKTRGQQVTLSCSPISGHRSVSWYQQTPGQGLQFLFEYFSETQRNKGNFPGRFSGRQFSNSRSEMNVSTLELGDSALYLCASSLASGNTGELFFGEGSRLTVL.

The chain recombines TRBV6-6 with TRBJ1-5; maybe TRBD1 (5 bases). Looked up from germline, CDR1 is MNHNY and CDR2 is SVGAGI (reference sequence). The CDR3 loop spans 16 amino acids. V lost 0 bases and J lost 4, with 13 bases in between. CDR3 DNA: TGTGCCAGCAGTTACTCCTCGGCAGGGCGTAATCAGCCCCAGCATTTT. Encoded protein: CASSYSSAGRNQPQHF.

The chain uses TRBV6-1 and TRBJ1-2; no definite D call. The germline gives CDR1 MNHNS, CDR2 SASEGT. This CDR3 spans 10 amino acids. V lost 7 bases to trimming and J lost 5 bases, with 5 bases between them. CDR3 DNA sequence: TGTGCCAGCACCCTGTATGGCTACACCTTC. Protein product: CASTLYGYTF.

CDR3 nucleotides: TGTGCCAGTAGTATCAAGGCCGGGGGCACTGAAGCTTTCTTT. Translating gives CASSIKAGGTEAFF. The genes are TRBV19 and TRBJ1-1, with D perhaps matching TRBD1 (5 bases). Per the germline V gene, CDR1 is LNHDA and CDR2 is SQIVND (reference sequence). V lost 3 bases and J 4 bases, leaving 12 bases between the germline ends. The CDR3 spans 14 residues.

The rearrangement joins TRBV7-9 to TRBJ2-1; 7 bases match TRBD1. V lost 0 bases, J lost 2 bases, and 4 bases stayed unmatched. Per the germline V gene, CDR1 is SEHNR and CDR2 is FQNEAQ (reference sequence). The CDR3 covers 16 residues. CDR3 DNA sequence: TGTGCCAGCAGCTTAGCGACAGGGCGGGCCTACAATGAGCAGTTCTTC. It is translated as CASSLATGRAYNEQFF.

The chain uses TRBV5-1 and TRBJ2-3; D may be TRBD2 (7 bases). This CDR3 contains 15 residues. Trimming pared 6 bases from V and 5 bases from J, leaving 19 bases between. CDR1 SGHRS and CDR2 YFSETQ come from the germline V gene. The CDR3 here is CASKNEGGRRDTQYF. In DNA, the CDR3 is TGCGCCAGCAAAAATGAGGGGGGGCGAAGAGATACGCAGTATTTT.